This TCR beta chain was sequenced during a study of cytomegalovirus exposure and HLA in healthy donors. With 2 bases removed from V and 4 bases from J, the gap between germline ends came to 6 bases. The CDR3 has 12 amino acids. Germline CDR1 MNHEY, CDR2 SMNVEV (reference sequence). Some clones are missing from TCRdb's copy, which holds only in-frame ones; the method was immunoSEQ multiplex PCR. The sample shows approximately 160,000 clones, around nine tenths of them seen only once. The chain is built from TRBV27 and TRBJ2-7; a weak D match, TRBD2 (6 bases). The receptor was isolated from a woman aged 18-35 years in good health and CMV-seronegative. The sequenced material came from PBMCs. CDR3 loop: CASSLGGYEQYF. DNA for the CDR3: TGTGCCAGCAGTTTAGGAGGGTACGAGCAGTACTTC.